A single sample is the source of the 8 T cell receptor beta chains below, sequenced in a study of regulatory T cells in long-lasting Graves disease. Time point noted: newly diagnosed GD, antithyroid drugs for less than 3 months. The TCR library was made from RNA extracted from PBMCs. In building TCR beta libraries, iRepertoire HTBI primers were used together with Arm-PCR of CDR3 regions. MiXCR, applied by TCRdb to the multiplex PCR reads, yields one record per CDR3 protein. The sample comprises around 480,000 distinct CDR3 sequences, about a sixth of which are singletons, and 12% rests with the top ten. A further study also used this sample, focusing on T cells in Graves' hyperthyroidism and ophthalmopathy.

This sample comprised peripheral blood mononuclear cells (PBMCs), obtained at new diagnosis, from a patient treated with antithyroid drugs. The origin of the receptors is a man between 35 and 55 years old with Graves disease.

This clonotype was picked up a small number of times. The CDR3 protein is CASSLKGTGQEKLFF. The CDR3 DNA is TGCGCCAGCAGCTTGAAGGGGACAGGGCAGGAAAAACTGTTTTTT. The rearrangement joins TRBV5-1 to TRBJ1-4; 9 nucleotides agree with TRBD1. Trimming at V came to 1 base and at J to 8 bases, leaving 6 bases not matched to a gene. This CDR3 has 15 amino acids. Germline CDR1 reads SGHRS; CDR2 reads YFSETQ.

This clonotype was detected many times. The V call is TRBV6-5, the J call TRBJ2-6, with 7 positions matching TRBD1. CDR1 and CDR2 from the germline V gene are MNHEY and SVGAGI. With 1 base clipped from V and 0 bases from J, the junction kept 6 bases outside the gene matches. There are 18 residues in the CDR3. The CDR3 bases are TGTGCCAGCAGTTACTACAGCCCAGGGGGCTCTGGGGCCAACGTCCTGACTTTC. It yields the protein CASSYYSPGGSGANVLTF.

This clonotype was seen many times. The chain links TRBV6-1 to TRBJ1-5, with D possibly TRBD1 on 6 matching bases. The CDR3 is made up of 23 amino acids. CDR1 and CDR2 (germline): MNHNS, SASEGT. V lost 2 bases to trimming and J lost 2 bases, with 34 bases between them. This CDR3 reads CASSEPRGTPGRTVTRGNQPQHF. CDR3 nucleotide sequence: TGTGCCAGCAGTGAACCTCGAGGGACCCCGGGTAGGACAGTCACAAGGGGCAATCAGCCCCAGCATTTT.

This clonotype occurred a few times. Its ends do not fully match the called genes, so a read error is possible. The genes are TRBV5-1 and TRBJ1-1; D perhaps matches TRBD1 (5 bases). The CDR3 length is 13 residues. Germline CDR1 is SGHRS and CDR2 is YFSETQ. CDR3 sequence: CASSTTVNTEAFF. The CDR3 DNA reads as TGTGCCAGCAGCACGACAGTGAACACTGAAGCTTTCTTT. The whole variable domain, remainder taken from reference TRBV5-1 and TRBJ1-1, is KAGVTQTPRYLIKTRGQQVTLSCSPISGHRSVSWYQQTPGQGLQFLFEYFSETQRNKGNFPGRFSGRQFSNSRSEMNVSTLELGDSALYLCASSTTVNTEAFFGQGTRLTVV.

This clonotype was detected many times. The rearrangement uses TRBV20-1 and TRBJ2-1; 7 bases line up with TRBD1. V lost 6 bases, J lost 9 bases, and 11 bases stayed unmatched. This CDR3 spans 13 amino acids. The V gene's germline CDR1 is DFQATT and CDR2 SNEGSKA (reference sequence). CDR3 sequence reads: CSAPGEGAGEQFF. The CDR3 coding sequence is TGCAGTGCCCCGGGCGAGGGGGCGGGTGAGCAGTTCTTC.

Many counts were recorded for this clonotype. The rearrangement links TRBV6-5 to TRBJ2-3, with TRBD1 matching over 8 bases. This CDR3 region has 16 residues. The V gene's germline CDR1 is MNHEY and CDR2 SVGAGI. Germline trimming cut 0 bases from V and 1 base from J; bases unmatched to any gene: 3. CDR3: CASSYSLDRGTDTQYF. The DNA for the CDR3 is TGTGCCAGCAGTTACTCTCTGGACAGGGGCACAGATACGCAGTATTTT.

CDR3 in amino acids: CASSLSGGAGEQYF. CDR3 sequence (DNA): TGTGCCAGCAGCTTATCAGGGGGCGCGGGTGAGCAGTACTTC. V usage is TRBV7-9 and J usage is TRBJ2-7, with 8 bases aligning to TRBD1. The CDR3 totals 14 residues. V shed 2 bases, J shed 7 bases, and the junction held 7 bases outside the gene matches. Germline V gene data show CDR1 as SEHNR and CDR2 as FQNEAQ (reference sequence).

The sample holds many counts of this clonotype. The V and J genes are TRBV12-3 or TRBV12-4 and TRBJ2-1; tentative D call: TRBD2 (5 bases). CDR3 size: 14 residues. V was cut by 8 bases and J by 0 bases, with 11 bases left in between. CDR3 amino acids: CASVLGGSYNEQFF. The CDR3 DNA is TGTGCCAGCGTCCTAGGAGGCTCCTACAATGAGCAGTTCTTC.